Listed below are T cell receptor beta chains from one sample, sequenced in a study of shared clonotypes between healthy human individuals. TCRdb's table, derived via immunoSEQ multiplex PCR, lists solely in-frame clones and lacks some. Of roughly 1,800,000 clones listed, roughly 94% are singletons. The sample taken for sequencing was naive CD8+ T cells sorted from blood. Every receptor here comes from a man younger than 35 in good health. Each CDR3 is given with its conserved first and last residue. D genes are given only for firm matches. Rows may omit the clone size; those that give it use once, few, many or a size class.

V gene	clone size	D gene	CDR3 length	J gene	CDR3 protein	CDR3 DNA
TRBV7-9	.	TRBD1	15	TRBJ1-1	CAIPWTGRGNTEAFF	TGTGCCATCCCATGGACAGGGAGGGGGAACACTGAAGCTTTCTTT
TRBV6-5	.	.	16	TRBJ1-2	CASSYTPRTERGGYTF	TGTGCCAGCAGTTACACACCGAGGACCGAACGAGGTGGCTACACCTTC
TRBV7-8	.	TRBD2	16	TRBJ2-1	CASSENEDPGGNEQFF	TGTGCCAGCAGCGAGAATGAGGACCCGGGGGGGAATGAGCAGTTCTTC
TRBV6-5	.	.	14	TRBJ2-1	CASSQVVRGNEQFF	TGTGCCAGCAGTCAGGTAGTGAGGGGGAATGAGCAGTTCTTC
TRBV7-7	.	.	13	TRBJ2-7	CASSPSGTYEQYF	TGTGCTAGCAGCCCGAGCGGCACCTACGAGCAGTACTTC
TRBV5-1	.	TRBD2	17	TRBJ2-5	CASSSPMERESEETQYF	TGCGCCAGCAGCTCCCCGATGGAGCGGGAGTCGGAAGAGACCCAGTACTTC
TRBV13	few	.	12	TRBJ2-7	CASSLGLYEQYF	TGTGCCAGCAGCTTGGGCCTCTACGAGCAGTACTTC
TRBV29-1	.	TRBD1	15	TRBJ1-2	CSVRGQATTNYGYTF	TGCAGCGTGAGAGGACAGGCAACTACTAACTATGGCTACACCTTC
TRBV11-2	.	TRBD2	16	TRBJ2-7	CASSLDPGTIFYEQYF	TGTGCCAGCAGCTTAGATCCGGGGACTATCTTCTACGAGCAGTACTTC
TRBV5-6	.	.	15	TRBJ1-2	CASSLQEDSWRGYTF	TGTGCCAGCAGCTTGCAGGAGGATAGTTGGCGGGGCTACACCTTC
TRBV12-2	.	.	17	TRBJ2-5	CASRLAELAGGPETQYF	TGTGCAAGTCGCTTAGCCGAACTAGCGGGAGGGCCGGAGACCCAGTACTTC
TRBV5-4	.	.	12	TRBJ2-7	CASSALPGQQYF	TGTGCCAGCAGCGCCCTACCGGGTCAGCAGTACTTC
TRBV30	.	TRBD2	14	TRBJ2-7	CAWSMAGAPDEQYF	TGTGCCTGGAGTATGGCGGGAGCTCCCGACGAGCAGTACTTC
TRBV18	.	TRBD1	15	TRBJ1-1	CASSPRTGPNTEAFF	TGTGCCAGCTCACCCCGGACAGGCCCGAACACTGAAGCTTTCTTT
TRBV7-2	.	TRBD2	17	TRBJ2-7	CASSLGLAGISSYEQYF	TGTGCCAGCAGCTTAGGACTAGCGGGGATATCCTCCTACGAGCAGTACTTC
TRBV28	.	.	12	TRBJ2-7	CASSFGGSEQYF	TGTGCCAGCAGTTTTGGGGGTTCCGAGCAGTACTTC
TRBV10-3	.	.	16	TRBJ2-7	CAISALDSTTLYEQYF	TGTGCCATCAGCGCACTAGACTCCACTACCCTTTACGAGCAGTACTTC
TRBV7-3	.	.	14	TRBJ1-1	CASSLSAGNTEAFF	TGTGCCAGCAGCTTAAGCGCCGGGAACACTGAAGCTTTCTTT
TRBV6-6	.	.	14	TRBJ2-7	CASSYSSSSYEQYF	TGTGCCAGCAGTTACTCGAGTAGCTCCTACGAGCAGTACTTC
TRBV6-1	.	TRBD2	13	TRBJ2-2	CAEGLANTGELFF	TGTGCCGAGGGACTAGCGAACACCGGGGAGCTGTTTTTT
TRBV28	.	TRBD2	16	TRBJ2-1	CASSTAGESSYNEQFF	TGTGCCAGCAGCACAGCGGGGGAGAGCTCCTACAATGAGCAGTTCTTC
TRBV6-1	.	TRBD1	13	TRBJ2-7	CASSPTGAYEQYF	TGTGCCAGCAGCCCAACAGGGGCCTACGAGCAGTACTTC
TRBV5-6	few	.	16	TRBJ2-4	CASSFWWRDEENIQYF	TGTGCCAGCAGCTTCTGGTGGAGGGATGAGGAAAACATTCAGTACTTC
TRBV29-1	.	TRBD2	15	TRBJ2-5	CSVEVEAGGPETQYF	TGCAGCGTTGAAGTGGAGGCGGGGGGGCCAGAGACCCAGTACTTC
TRBV4-1	.	TRBD1	15	TRBJ1-5	CASSQATGGREPQHF	TGCGCCAGCAGCCAGGCCACAGGGGGACGTGAGCCCCAGCATTTT
TRBV7-6	.	.	13	TRBJ2-1	CASSLAVSYEQFF	TGTGCCAGCAGCTTAGCTGTCAGCTATGAGCAGTTCTTC
TRBV10-3	.	.	13	TRBJ1-1	CAISERGFLEAFF	TGTGCCATCAGTGAGCGCGGATTTTTGGAGGCTTTCTTT
TRBV29-1	.	.	15	TRBJ2-2	CSVEWAGTNTGELFF	TGCAGCGTTGAGTGGGCAGGGACGAACACCGGGGAGCTGTTTTTT
TRBV11-2	.	TRBD1	15	TRBJ1-1	CASSLLKGANTEAFF	TGTGCCAGCAGCTTACTAAAGGGGGCGAACACTGAAGCTTTCTTT
TRBV5-4	.	.	17	TRBJ2-7	CASSRIAGGAGDYEQYF	TGTGCCAGCAGCCGAATTGCCGGGGGAGCAGGAGACTACGAGCAGTACTTC
TRBV9	.	TRBD1	15	TRBJ2-5	CASSQWGQGEETQYF	TGTGCCAGCAGCCAATGGGGACAGGGAGAGGAGACCCAGTACTTC
TRBV27	.	.	14	TRBJ2-2	CASSSGLATGELFF	TGTGCCAGCAGTTCGGGGCTAGCGACCGGGGAGCTGTTTTTT
TRBV19	.	.	12	TRBJ2-7	CASSPGAYEQYF	TGTGCCAGTAGTCCCGGGGCCTACGAGCAGTACTTC
TRBV2	.	TRBD2	16	TRBJ2-1	CASSGSGGERDGEQFF	TGTGCCAGCAGTGGTAGCGGGGGCGAGCGGGACGGTGAGCAGTTCTTC
TRBV13	.	.	16	TRBJ1-6	CASSLEGSGPYSPLHF	TGTGCCAGCAGCTTAGAGGGATCTGGTCCCTATTCACCCCTCCACTTT
TRBV27	.	.	11	TRBJ2-2	CASSVTGELFF	TGTGCCAGCAGTGTAACCGGGGAGCTGTTTTTT
TRBV27	.	.	17	TRBJ2-7	CASSPSTLGPAGNEQYF	TGTGCCAGCAGTCCCTCGACGTTGGGGCCGGCCGGAAACGAGCAGTACTTC
TRBV10-1	once	.	13	TRBJ2-3	CASSEFGTDTQYF	TGCGCCAGCAGTGAATTCGGCACAGATACGCAGTATTTT
TRBV11-2	.	TRBD2	14	TRBJ2-5	CASRVSGGLETQYF	TGTGCCAGCAGAGTTAGCGGGGGGTTGGAGACCCAGTACTTC
TRBV9	.	.	16	TRBJ1-2	CASSVDVSGDYYGYTF	TGTGCCAGCAGCGTAGATGTTTCGGGGGATTACTATGGCTACACCTTC
TRBV15	.	TRBD1	15	TRBJ2-5	CATSRATGVRETQYF	TGTGCCACCAGCAGAGCAACAGGGGTCCGAGAGACCCAGTACTTC
TRBV27	.	.	14	TRBJ1-4	CASTSRGVNEKLFF	TGTGCCAGCACCAGTAGGGGGGTTAATGAAAAACTGTTTTTT
TRBV4-1	.	.	13	TRBJ1-1	CASSPTGNTEAFF	TGCGCCAGCAGCCCTACAGGGAACACTGAAGCTTTCTTT
TRBV6-1	.	TRBD2	16	TRBJ2-3	CASSEGLAGGPNTQYF	TGTGCCAGCAGTGAGGGACTAGCGGGAGGGCCAAATACGCAGTATTTT
TRBV11-2	.	TRBD2	14	TRBJ2-7	CASSEVGGIYEQYF	TGTGCCAGCAGCGAGGTCGGGGGGATCTACGAGCAGTACTTC
TRBV5-6	.	TRBD1	15	TRBJ1-1	CASSLGGTVDTEAFF	TGTGCCAGCAGCTTGGGTGGGACAGTCGACACTGAAGCTTTCTTT
TRBV4-1	.	.	15	TRBJ2-2	CASSLTGTYTGELFF	TGCGCCAGCAGCCTTACCGGGACCTACACCGGGGAGCTGTTTTTT
TRBV7-9	.	.	12	TRBJ2-7	CASSLGVVEQYF	TGTGCCAGCAGCTTAGGCGTCGTCGAGCAGTACTTC
TRBV6-5	.	.	14	TRBJ2-1	CASSYSYGGDEQFF	TGTGCCAGCAGTTACTCTTACGGGGGAGATGAGCAGTTCTTC
TRBV14	.	TRBD2	17	TRBJ2-1	CASSYGAGGQSYNEQFF	TGTGCCAGCAGCTATGGAGCGGGAGGGCAATCTTACAATGAGCAGTTCTTC
TRBV7-9	.	.	14	TRBJ1-5	CASGQSGVNQPQHF	TGTGCCAGCGGACAGTCTGGGGTCAATCAGCCCCAGCATTTT
TRBV6-6	.	.	11	TRBJ1-2	CASSPGYGYTF	TGTGCCAGCAGCCCCGGTTATGGCTACACCTTC
TRBV5-6	once	.	19	TRBJ2-2	CASTPREPGSPANTGELFF	TGTGCCAGCACCCCCCGGGAACCGGGTTCACCGGCAAACACCGGGGAGCTGTTTTTT